This entry lists 28 T cell receptor beta chains sequenced from one sample in a study of shared clonotypes between healthy human individuals. Libraries were prepared by immunoSEQ multiplex PCR; TCRdb keeps only in-frame clonotypes and omits some of them. This repertoire shows 2 million to 2.5 million clones, more than 90% found once; its top ten account for roughly 0.13%. Sequenced sample: naive CD4+ T cells sorted from blood. Subset: CD45RA+ positively selected. Receptor source: a man in his late teens or twenties in good health.

The chain carries TRBV5-6 and TRBJ2-2; 7 bases are a match to TRBD1. Germline V CDR1 and CDR2: SGHDT, YYEEEE. The CDR3 has 16 residues. V dropped 4 bases and J dropped 2; count of bases not matched to a gene: 8. In nucleotides, the CDR3 is TGTGCCAGCAGCACAGGGGAGTCTTTAAACACCGGGGAGCTGTTTTTT. Amino acids: CASSTGESLNTGELFF.

This sequence joins TRBV5-4 and TRBJ2-3; D remains unclear. Between the trimmed V and J ends, which lost 4 bases and 1 base, there was a span of 10 bases. The V gene's germline CDR1 is SGHNT and CDR2 YYREEE (reference sequence). This CDR3 comprises 14 residues. Here the CDR3 reads CASSPVIGTDTQYF. The CDR3 DNA reads as TGTGCCAGCAGCCCAGTTATTGGCACAGATACGCAGTATTTT.

The V call is TRBV10-3, the J call TRBJ2-7; TRBD1 agrees at 9 bases. The germline gives CDR1 ENHRY, CDR2 SYGVKD. The CDR3 consists of 14 residues. V lost 9 bases to trimming and J lost 1 base; unmatched junction nucleotides: 7. The CDR3 coding sequence is TGTGCCATGTCCTCGGGACAGGGATCCTACGAGCAGTACTTC. This codes for CAMSSGQGSYEQYF.

The V gene is TRBV5-1, the J gene TRBJ2-7, with D perhaps TRBD1 (6 bases). Germline V lookup: CDR1 SGHRS, CDR2 YFSETQ. The V gene lost 7 bases and the J gene lost 0 bases, with 14 bases spanning the gap. CDR3 size: 14 residues. The CDR3 loop reads CASDPTGNSYEQYF. The CDR3, as DNA: TGCGCCAGCGATCCCACAGGGAACTCCTACGAGCAGTACTTC.

This sequence joins TRBV6-1 and TRBJ1-1, with TRBD1 identical over 9 bases. The CDR3 has 17 amino acids. The germline gives CDR1 MNHNS, CDR2 SASEGT. Losses at the gene ends were 4 bases for V and 7 bases for J; bases not matched to a gene: 16. CDR3 sequence: CASSASPAGQGSGEAFF. The CDR3 coding sequence is TGTGCCAGCAGTGCCTCGCCCGCGGGACAGGGATCAGGTGAAGCTTTCTTT.

The V call is TRBV28, the J call TRBJ1-6; a possible D gene is TRBD1 (5 bases). This CDR3 comprises 14 residues. Looked up from germline, CDR1 is MDHEN and CDR2 is SYDVKM. Between the trimmed V and J ends, which lost 6 bases and 11 bases, there was a span of 17 bases. CDR3 residues: CASSSGGRITPLHF. For the CDR3, the DNA is TGTGCCAGCAGCTCGGGGGGACGGATAACACCCCTCCACTTT. Filled out from reference TRBV28 and TRBJ1-6, the complete variable domain reads DVKVTQSSRYLVKRTGEKVFLECVQDMDHENMFWYRQDPGLGLRLIYFSYDVKMKEKGDIPEGYSVSREKKERFSLILESASTNQTSMYLCASSSGGRITPLHFGNGTRLTVT.

V gene TRBV10-3 combines with J gene TRBJ2-5, with D unresolved. V gave up 10 bases and J gave up 3 bases, with 18 bases separating them. This CDR3 is 14 amino acids long. Germline V CDR1 and CDR2: ENHRY, SYGVKD. The CDR3 nucleotides are TGTGCCAACCCCACACATGAATCAGAAGAGACCCAGTACTTC. Its protein is CANPTHESEETQYF.

The chain recombines TRBV10-1 with TRBJ2-3; D tentatively reads TRBD1 or TRBD2 (5 bases each). This CDR3 has 13 amino acids. Trimming cost V 4 bases and J 5 bases, with 10 bases left between them. The V gene's germline CDR1 is WNHNN and CDR2 SYGVQD (reference sequence). The CDR3 sequence: CASSGGSLDTQYF. The CDR3 bases are TGCGCCAGCAGTGGGGGGAGTTTAGATACGCAGTATTTT.

The chain carries TRBV18 and TRBJ1-2, with no clear D. The CDR3 covers 11 residues. Between the trimmed V and J ends, which lost 6 bases and 8 bases, there was a span of 10 bases. Germline lookup yields CDR1 KGHSH and CDR2 LQKENI. CDR3 nucleotides: TGTGCCAGCTCCGACCAAAGAGGCTACACCTTC. The encoded protein is CASSDQRGYTF.

V and J are TRBV6-1 and TRBJ1-2, with 7 nucleotides matching TRBD1. V shed 4 bases and J 7 bases; nucleotides not matched to a gene: 6. CDR3 length: 13 amino acids. From germline, CDR1 is MNHNS and CDR2 SASEGT. In DNA, the CDR3 is TGTGCCAGCAGTGGGAGGGACAGTCTTGGCTACACCTTC. Protein: CASSGRDSLGYTF.

This clone showed up just a few times. The CDR3 DNA follows: TGTGCCAGCAGCTTAAGCGGGACAGGGGAGGCGGCCCTCCACTTT. It encodes CASSLSGTGEAALHF. V and J are TRBV7-9 and TRBJ1-6; TRBD1 aligns across 10 bases. Per germline, CDR1 SEHNR and CDR2 FQNEAQ (reference sequence). J lost 14 bases, V lost 2 bases, and 9 bases had no gene match. CDR3 length: 15 amino acids.

The V gene is TRBV5-1, the J gene TRBJ1-4, with 9 bases matching TRBD1. Germline CDR1 is SGHRS and CDR2 is YFSETQ. Trimming cost V 5 bases and J 7 bases; bases outside gene matches: 12. The CDR3 contains 16 residues. The DNA for the CDR3 is TGCGCCAGCAGTCCCGGGCTGACAGGGGGTTCTGAAAAACTGTTTTTT. This encodes CASSPGLTGGSEKLFF.

CDR3 DNA sequence: TGTGCCAGCAGCTTCCTCAGGGACAGACTCAGCTCTGGAAACACCATATATTTT. Translating it yields CASSFLRDRLSSGNTIYF. The V gene is TRBV7-9, the J gene TRBJ1-3; 7 bases are a match to TRBD1. The CDR3 has 18 residues. Trimming cost V 3 bases and J 0 bases; bases outside gene matches: 11. Germline values: CDR1 SEHNR, CDR2 FQNEAQ (reference sequence).

This clone showed up just a few times. The same CDR3 can be traced to other DNA sequences in this sample. The chain employs TRBV4-2 and TRBJ2-7; D remains unclear. Looked up from germline, CDR1 is LGHNA and CDR2 is YNFKEQ. This CDR3 is 11 amino acids long. Trimming took off 0 bases at V and 4 bases at J, with 1 base between the two ends. The CDR3 region is CASSQDYEQYF. CDR3 nucleotide sequence: TGTGCCAGCAGCCAAGATTACGAGCAGTACTTC.

This clone appeared a few times. The CDR3 reads CASGLVSSGELFF. CDR3 nucleotides: TGTGCTAGTGGTTTGGTATCGTCCGGGGAGCTGTTTTTT. The chain carries TRBV12-5 and TRBJ2-2; D call uncertain. This CDR3 spans 13 amino acids. V lost 0 bases, J lost 6 bases, and 5 bases lay in between. Germline CDR1 and CDR2: LGHNT and FRNRAP.

The chain carries TRBV5-1 and TRBJ2-2; D may match TRBD1 or TRBD2 (5 bases each). V was clipped by 3 bases and J by 7 bases, with 13 bases between them. This CDR3 has 14 amino acids. Germline CDR1 and CDR2: SGHRS and YFSETQ. CDR3: CASSWMGDSGELFF. The CDR3 DNA is TGCGCCAGCAGCTGGATGGGAGACAGCGGGGAGCTGTTTTTT.

CDR3 bases: TGTGCCAGCAGTGATTTGGGGGGCAATCAGCCCCAGCATTTT. Translating it yields CASSDLGGNQPQHF. This chain joins TRBV6-1 and TRBJ1-5, with a possible D match to TRBD1 (5 bases). Germline assignment: CDR1 MNHNS and CDR2 SASEGT. Trimming stripped 3 bases from V and 2 bases from J, with 8 bases between. CDR3 length: 14 amino acids.

The rearrangement joins TRBV7-2 to TRBJ2-1; 9 nucleotides line up with TRBD2. V shed 1 base, J shed 5 bases, and the junction held 6 bases outside the gene matches. CDR3 length equals 16 residues. Germline loops: CDR1 SGHTA, CDR2 FQGNSA. Written as DNA, the CDR3 is TGTGCCAGCAGCTTAGATGGGACTAGCCCCCACAATGAGCAGTTCTTC. It yields the protein CASSLDGTSPHNEQFF.

This chain uses TRBV29-1 with TRBJ1-1; tentatively, D is TRBD1 (6 bases). CDR1 is SQVTM and CDR2 is ANQGSEA in the germline V gene. The CDR3 runs 12 residues. V gave up 5 bases and J gave up 8 bases, with 15 bases separating them. CDR3 in DNA: TGCAGCGTTTCAGGGGCAGCGCGGGAAGCTTTCTTT. This gives the protein CSVSGAAREAFF.

The chain joins TRBV5-1 to TRBJ2-7; TRBD1 is a possible D gene (7 bases). Deletions cut 2 bases from V and 0 bases from J, with 21 bases between. Germline CDR1 SGHRS, CDR2 YFSETQ. There are 18 residues in the CDR3. The CDR3 loop reads CASSFGGTAPYLSYEQYF. For the CDR3, the DNA is TGCGCCAGCAGCTTTGGGGGGACAGCTCCCTACCTCTCCTACGAGCAGTACTTC.

The chain employs TRBV28 and TRBJ2-7, with D unclear. The V gene lost 6 bases and the J gene lost 4 bases, with 10 bases spanning the gap. The CDR3 contains 12 residues. Germline V lookup: CDR1 MDHEN, CDR2 SYDVKM. CDR3 nucleotide sequence: TGTGCCAGCAGCCACGACTCGTACGAGCAGTACTTC. It is translated as CASSHDSYEQYF.

This clone was counted once. The chain combines TRBV30 with TRBJ2-7, with 7 bases matching TRBD1. The CDR3 is made up of 16 amino acids. Germline V CDR1 and CDR2: GTSNPN, SVGIG (reference sequence). V lost 3 bases, J lost 0 bases, and 11 bases stayed unmatched. In nucleotides, the CDR3 is TGTGCCTGGAGGCAATCCGGGACAGCGAGCTCCTACGAGCAGTACTTC. As protein: CAWRQSGTASSYEQYF. The variable domain in full, completed from reference TRBV30 and TRBJ2-7, reads SQTIHQWPATLVQPVGSPLSLECTVEGTSNPNLYWYRQAAGRGLQLLFYSVGIGQISSEVPQNLSASRPQDRQFILSSKKLLLSDSGFYLCAWRQSGTASSYEQYFGPGTRLTVT.

CDR3 loop: CASSQTGVYGYTF. The CDR3, as DNA: TGTGCCAGCAGCCAGACAGGAGTCTATGGCTACACCTTC. The chain uses TRBV2 and TRBJ1-2; D perhaps matches TRBD1 (6 bases). Germline-derived CDR1 and CDR2 are SNHLY and FYNNEI. The CDR3 is made up of 13 amino acids. V was cut by 6 bases and J by 4 bases, with 12 bases left in between.

To note about this clone: Other DNA sequences in this sample translate to the same CDR3. V and J are TRBV5-1 and TRBJ1-2; 8 positions match TRBD1. The length of the CDR3 is 15 residues. The V and J ends lost 0 bases and 4 bases, in that order; junction bases with no gene match: 5. The V gene's germline CDR1 is SGHRS and CDR2 YFSETQ. CDR3 protein: CASSLGTGGGYGYTF. The CDR3 DNA is TGCGCCAGCAGCTTGGGCACAGGGGGAGGCTATGGCTACACCTTC.

V and J are TRBV6-6 and TRBJ1-6, with 9 bases fitting TRBD1. V lost 4 bases and J lost 9; bases outside the gene matches: 4. Germline assignment: CDR1 MNHNY and CDR2 SVGAGI (reference sequence). The CDR3 covers 14 residues. This CDR3 reads CASSSRTGASPLHF. CDR3 DNA sequence: TGTGCCAGCAGTTCCCGGACAGGGGCTTCACCCCTCCACTTT.

The V and J genes are TRBV5-4 and TRBJ2-3, with a weak D call TRBD1 (6 bases). There are 16 residues in the CDR3. From germline, CDR1 is SGHNT and CDR2 YYREEE (reference sequence). V was cut by 4 bases and J by 2 bases, with 17 bases left in between. The CDR3 region is CASSQLTGQVTDTQYF. CDR3 coding DNA: TGTGCCAGCAGCCAGCTGACAGGCCAAGTCACAGATACGCAGTATTTT.

This chain links TRBV6-5 with TRBJ1-4, with TRBD1 identical over 8 bases. Germline CDR1 and CDR2: MNHEY and SVGAGI. The CDR3 totals 15 residues. J gave up 7 bases and V 0 bases, and 4 bases lay outside the gene matches. For the CDR3, the DNA is TGTGCCAGCAGTTACTCGACAGGGGTGGCTGAAAAACTGTTTTTT. The encoded protein is CASSYSTGVAEKLFF.

This sequence joins TRBV6-1 and TRBJ2-3, with TRBD1 matching over 8 bases. Per the germline V gene, CDR1 is MNHNS and CDR2 is SASEGT. The CDR3 consists of 14 residues. The V gene end was trimmed by 7 bases and the J gene end by 4 bases; junction bases not matched to a gene: 7. This chain's CDR3 is CASMWGQVSDTQYF. DNA of the CDR3: TGTGCCAGCATGTGGGGACAGGTCTCAGATACGCAGTATTTT.